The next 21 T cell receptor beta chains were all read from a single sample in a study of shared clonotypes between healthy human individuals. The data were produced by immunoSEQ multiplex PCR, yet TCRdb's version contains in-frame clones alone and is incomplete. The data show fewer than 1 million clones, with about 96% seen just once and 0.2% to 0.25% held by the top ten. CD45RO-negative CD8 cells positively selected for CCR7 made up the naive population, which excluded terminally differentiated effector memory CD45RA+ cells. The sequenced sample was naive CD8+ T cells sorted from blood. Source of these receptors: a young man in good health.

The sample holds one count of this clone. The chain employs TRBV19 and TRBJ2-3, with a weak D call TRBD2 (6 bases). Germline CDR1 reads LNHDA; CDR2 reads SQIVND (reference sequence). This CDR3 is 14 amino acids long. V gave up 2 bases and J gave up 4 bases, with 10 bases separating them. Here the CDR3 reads CASSITQRADTQYF. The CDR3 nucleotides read TGTGCCAGTAGTATAACCCAGCGGGCAGATACGCAGTATTTT. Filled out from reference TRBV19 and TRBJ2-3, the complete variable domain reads DGGITQSPKYLFRKEGQNVTLSCEQNLNHDAMYWYRQDPGQGLRLIYYSQIVNDFQKGDIAEGYSVSREKKESFPLTVTSAQKNPTAFYLCASSITQRADTQYFGPGTRLTVL.

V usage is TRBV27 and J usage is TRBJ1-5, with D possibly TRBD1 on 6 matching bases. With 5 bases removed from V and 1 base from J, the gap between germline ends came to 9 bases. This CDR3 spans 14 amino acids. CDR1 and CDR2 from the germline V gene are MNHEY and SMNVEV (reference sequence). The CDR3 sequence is CASSQTGSNQPQHF. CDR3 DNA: TGTGCCAGCAGTCAAACAGGGAGCAATCAGCCCCAGCATTTT.

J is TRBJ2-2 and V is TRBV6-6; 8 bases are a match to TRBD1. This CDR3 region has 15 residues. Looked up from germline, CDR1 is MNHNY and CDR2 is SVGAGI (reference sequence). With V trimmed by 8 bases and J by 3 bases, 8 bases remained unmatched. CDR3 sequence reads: CASQVPQGDTGELFF. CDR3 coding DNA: TGTGCCAGCCAAGTCCCACAGGGGGACACCGGGGAGCTGTTTTTT.

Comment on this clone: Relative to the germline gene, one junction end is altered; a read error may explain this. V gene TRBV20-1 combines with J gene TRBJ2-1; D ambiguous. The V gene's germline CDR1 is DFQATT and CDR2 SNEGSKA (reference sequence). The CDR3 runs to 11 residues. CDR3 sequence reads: CSAREVGEQFF. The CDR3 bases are TGCAGTGCCAGAGAAGTAGGGGAGCAGTTCTTC.

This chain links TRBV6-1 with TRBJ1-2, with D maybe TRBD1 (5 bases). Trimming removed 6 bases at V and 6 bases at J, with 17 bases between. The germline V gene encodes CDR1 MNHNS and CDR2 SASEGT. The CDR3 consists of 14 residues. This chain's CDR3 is CASSLVPGNDGYTF. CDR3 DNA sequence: TGTGCCAGCAGCCTAGTCCCAGGGAATGATGGCTACACCTTC.

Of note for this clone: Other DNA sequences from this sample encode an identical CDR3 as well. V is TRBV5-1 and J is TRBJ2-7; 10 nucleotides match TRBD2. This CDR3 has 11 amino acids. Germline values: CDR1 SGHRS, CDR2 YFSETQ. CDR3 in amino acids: CASSGSYEQYF. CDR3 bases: TGCGCTTCTAGCGGGAGCTACGAGCAGTACTTC.

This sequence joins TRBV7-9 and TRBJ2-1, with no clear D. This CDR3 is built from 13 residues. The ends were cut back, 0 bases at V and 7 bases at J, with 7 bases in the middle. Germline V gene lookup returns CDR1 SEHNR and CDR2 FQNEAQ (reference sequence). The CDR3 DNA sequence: TGTGCCAGCAGCTTAGCGCTCCCGAATGAGCAGTTCTTC. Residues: CASSLALPNEQFF. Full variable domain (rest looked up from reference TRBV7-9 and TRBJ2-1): DTGVSQNPRHKITKRGQNVTFRCDPISEHNRLYWYRQTLGQGPEFLTYFQNEAQLEKSRLLSDRFSAERPKGSFSTLEIQRTEQGDSAMYLCASSLALPNEQFFGPGTRLTVL.

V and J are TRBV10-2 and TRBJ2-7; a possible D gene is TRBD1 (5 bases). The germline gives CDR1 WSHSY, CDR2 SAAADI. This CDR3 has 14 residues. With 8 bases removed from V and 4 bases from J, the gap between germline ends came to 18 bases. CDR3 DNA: TGCGCCAGCGGAGACAGCCCTCTCGCGTACGAGCAGTACTTC. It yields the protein CASGDSPLAYEQYF.

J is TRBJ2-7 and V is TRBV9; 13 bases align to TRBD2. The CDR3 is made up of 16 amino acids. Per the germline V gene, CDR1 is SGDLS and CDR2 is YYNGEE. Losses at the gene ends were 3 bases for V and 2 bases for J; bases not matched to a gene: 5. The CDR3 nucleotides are TGTGCCAGCAGCGGCGGACTAGCGGGAGAGACCTACGAGCAGTACTTC. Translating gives CASSGGLAGETYEQYF.

The DNA for the CDR3 is TGTGCCACCTTCGGGACTAGCGGGAGGGGTGAGCAGTTCTTC. This sequence encodes CATFGTSGRGEQFF. V usage is TRBV6-6 and J usage is TRBJ2-1, with 16 bases fitting TRBD2. The CDR3 is 14 amino acids. Germline values: CDR1 MNHNY, CDR2 SVGAGI (reference sequence). After removal of 10 bases from V and 9 bases from J, the junction contained 6 bases not matched to a gene.

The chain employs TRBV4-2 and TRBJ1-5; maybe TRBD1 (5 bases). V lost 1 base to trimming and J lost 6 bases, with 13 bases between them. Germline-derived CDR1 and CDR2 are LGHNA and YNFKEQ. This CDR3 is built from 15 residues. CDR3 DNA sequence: TGTGCCAGCAGCCAAGTGCCAGGGAGGAGTCAGCCCCAGCATTTT. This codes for CASSQVPGRSQPQHF.

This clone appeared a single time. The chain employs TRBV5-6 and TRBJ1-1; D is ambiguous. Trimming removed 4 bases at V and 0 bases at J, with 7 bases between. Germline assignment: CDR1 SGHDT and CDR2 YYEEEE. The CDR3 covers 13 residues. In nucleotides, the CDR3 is TGTGCCAGCAGCCCCGGATTGAACACTGAAGCTTTCTTT. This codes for CASSPGLNTEAFF.

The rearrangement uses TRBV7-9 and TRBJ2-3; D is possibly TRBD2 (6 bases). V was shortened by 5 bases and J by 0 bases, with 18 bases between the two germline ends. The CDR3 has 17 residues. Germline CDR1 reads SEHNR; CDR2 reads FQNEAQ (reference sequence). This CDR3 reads CASSGRSGAGSTDTQYF. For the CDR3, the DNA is TGTGCCAGCAGCGGCCGAAGTGGAGCGGGTAGCACAGATACGCAGTATTTT.

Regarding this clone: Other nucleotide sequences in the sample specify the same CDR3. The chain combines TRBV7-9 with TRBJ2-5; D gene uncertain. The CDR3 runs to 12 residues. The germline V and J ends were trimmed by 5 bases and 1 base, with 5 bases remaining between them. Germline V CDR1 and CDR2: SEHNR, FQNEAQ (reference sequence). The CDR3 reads CASSLPQETQYF. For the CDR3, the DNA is TGTGCCAGCAGCCTCCCCCAAGAGACCCAGTACTTC.

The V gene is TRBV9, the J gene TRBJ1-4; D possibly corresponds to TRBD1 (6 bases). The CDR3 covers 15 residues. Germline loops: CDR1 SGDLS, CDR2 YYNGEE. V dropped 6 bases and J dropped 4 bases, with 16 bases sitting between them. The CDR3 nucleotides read TGTGCCAGCACCTTACGGGGGGCTGGTAATGAAAAACTGTTTTTT. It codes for CASTLRGAGNEKLFF.

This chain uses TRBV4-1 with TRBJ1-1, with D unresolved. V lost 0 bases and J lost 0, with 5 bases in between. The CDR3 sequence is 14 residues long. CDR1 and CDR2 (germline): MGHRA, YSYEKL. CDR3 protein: CASSQDGVNTEAFF. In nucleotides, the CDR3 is TGCGCCAGCAGCCAAGATGGGGTGAACACTGAAGCTTTCTTT.

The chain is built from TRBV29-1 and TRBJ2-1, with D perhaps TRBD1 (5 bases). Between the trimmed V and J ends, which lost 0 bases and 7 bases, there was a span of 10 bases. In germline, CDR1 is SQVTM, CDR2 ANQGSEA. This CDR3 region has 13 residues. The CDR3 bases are TGCAGCGTTGAAGAAGGGGCCTTAAATGAGCAGTTCTTC. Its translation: CSVEEGALNEQFF.

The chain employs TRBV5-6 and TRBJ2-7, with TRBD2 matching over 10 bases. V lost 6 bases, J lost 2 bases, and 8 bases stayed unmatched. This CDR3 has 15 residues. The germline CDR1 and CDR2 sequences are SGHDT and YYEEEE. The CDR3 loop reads CASTMRTSGTYEQYF. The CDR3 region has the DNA TGTGCCAGCACCATGAGGACTAGCGGAACCTACGAGCAGTACTTC.

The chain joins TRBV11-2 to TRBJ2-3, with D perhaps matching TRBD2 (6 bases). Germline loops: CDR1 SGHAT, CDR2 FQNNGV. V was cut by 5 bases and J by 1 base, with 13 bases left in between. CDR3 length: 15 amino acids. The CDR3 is CASSDIAVGTDTQYF. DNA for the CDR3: TGTGCCAGCAGCGATATAGCGGTGGGCACAGATACGCAGTATTTT.

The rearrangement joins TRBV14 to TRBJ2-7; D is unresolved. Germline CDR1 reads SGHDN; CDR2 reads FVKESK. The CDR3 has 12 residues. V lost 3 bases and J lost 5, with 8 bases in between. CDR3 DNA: TGTGCCAGCAGCCACTATCGCCACGAGCAGTACTTC. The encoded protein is CASSHYRHEQYF.

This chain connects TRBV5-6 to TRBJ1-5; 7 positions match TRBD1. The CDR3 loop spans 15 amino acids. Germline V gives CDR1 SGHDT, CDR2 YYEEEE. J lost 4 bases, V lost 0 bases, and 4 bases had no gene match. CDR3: CASSLGGGANQPQHF. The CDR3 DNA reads TGTGCCAGCAGCTTGGGAGGGGGCGCAAATCAGCCCCAGCATTTT.